A single sample is the source of the 19 T cell receptor beta chains below, sequenced in a study of cytomegalovirus exposure and HLA in healthy donors. The PCR made use of 60 Vbeta and 13 Jbeta primers. Method: immunoSEQ multiplex PCR; TCRdb's copy keeps in-frame clones and lacks some. Seen here are a few hundred thousand clones, roughly 80% observed once, and the top ten hold around 15%. Sequences were obtained from PBMCs. These receptors were taken from a middle-aged man in good health and CMV-seronegative.

The chain combines TRBV6-5 with TRBJ1-2, with D hard to call. The V and J ends lost 5 bases and 4 bases respectively, with 11 bases between them. The germline CDR1 and CDR2 sequences are MNHEY and SVGAGI. The CDR3 runs to 13 residues. Here the CDR3 DNA reads TGTGCCAGCAGTCCCGGCGGTAGCTATGGCTACACCTTC. Its protein product is CASSPGGSYGYTF.

There are a few counts of this clone. This chain connects TRBV27 to TRBJ1-1; D may be TRBD1 (6 bases). V was trimmed by 5 bases and J by 1 base, leaving 14 bases between them. The CDR3 contains 15 residues. Germline CDR1 reads MNHEY; CDR2 reads SMNVEV (reference sequence). CDR3 sequence (DNA): TGTGCCAGCAGTCTAATACAGGGACCGAACACTGAAGCTTTCTTT. Translating gives CASSLIQGPNTEAFF.

The chain joins TRBV7-2 to TRBJ2-5; 7 positions match TRBD1. The CDR3 runs to 14 residues. V lost 5 bases, J lost 2 bases, and 5 bases stayed unmatched. Germline V lookup: CDR1 SGHTA, CDR2 FQGNSA. The CDR3 DNA follows: TGTGCCAGCAGCCCAAGACAGGGACAAGAGACCCAGTACTTC. This translates into CASSPRQGQETQYF.

The genes are TRBV19 and TRBJ1-1; D gene uncertain. Trimming cost V 4 bases and J 0 bases, with 18 bases left between them. Germline V gene lookup returns CDR1 LNHDA and CDR2 SQIVND (reference sequence). This CDR3 comprises 17 residues. CDR3 coding DNA: TGTGCCAGTAGTACCAGGTCCCTACCTCAAATGAACACTGAAGCTTTCTTT. Translated, it gives CASSTRSLPQMNTEAFF.

The gene calls are TRBV9 and TRBJ2-1; 8 bases agree with TRBD1. The V gene's germline CDR1 is SGDLS and CDR2 YYNGEE. The CDR3 is 15 residues long. V trimming: 3 bases; J trimming: 4 bases; junction bases outside the gene matches: 6. The CDR3 protein is CASSAFGTGYNEQFF. CDR3 DNA sequence: TGTGCCAGCAGCGCCTTCGGGACAGGATACAATGAGCAGTTCTTC.

The chain couples TRBV30 to TRBJ2-5; 9 positions match TRBD2. The CDR3 is 15 residues long. Germline CDR1 GTSNPN, CDR2 SVGIG (reference sequence). Trimming took 0 bases from V and 3 from J; bases not matched to a gene: 5. CDR3 coding DNA: TGTGCCTGGAGTGTGACTAGCGGAAGGGAAGAGACCCAGTACTTC. Translating gives CAWSVTSGREETQYF.

The chain joins TRBV10-1 to TRBJ2-2; tentatively, D is TRBD1 (5 bases). The CDR3 covers 14 residues. In germline, CDR1 is WNHNN, CDR2 SYGVQD (reference sequence). Trimming left V 6 bases short and J 1 base short, with 9 bases between. In nucleotides, the CDR3 is TGCGCCAGCAGGAGACAGAGGAACACCGGGGAGCTGTTTTTT. Amino acids: CASRRQRNTGELFF.

The chain links TRBV28 to TRBJ1-5; weak D call: TRBD1 (5 bases). Trimming pared 3 bases from V and 4 bases from J, leaving 13 bases between. The CDR3 runs 15 residues. Germline CDR1 and CDR2: MDHEN and SYDVKM. CDR3 region: CASSFFRADNQPQHF. As DNA, the CDR3 is TGTGCCAGCAGTTTCTTCAGGGCGGATAATCAGCCCCAGCATTTT.

The J gene is TRBJ2-7, the V gene TRBV5-4; D unclear. Deletions cut 4 bases from V and 2 bases from J, with 13 bases between. This CDR3 is 14 amino acids long. Germline V gene data show CDR1 as SGHNT and CDR2 as YYREEE (reference sequence). Written as DNA, the CDR3 is TGTGCCAGCAGCGCGTCCCCCGGTCCCTACGAGCAGTACTTC. Residues: CASSASPGPYEQYF.

The chain is built from TRBV28 and TRBJ1-6, with 7 bases fitting TRBD1. With V trimmed by 7 bases and J by 6 bases, 9 bases remained unmatched. The V gene's germline CDR1 is MDHEN and CDR2 SYDVKM. CDR3 length equals 15 residues. The CDR3 loop reads CASISQGVPNSPLHF. CDR3 DNA: TGTGCCAGCATCTCCCAGGGGGTACCTAATTCACCCCTCCACTTT.

The count of this clone is one. The chain employs TRBV7-2 and TRBJ1-2; D remains unclear. Germline CDR1 is SGHTA and CDR2 is FQGNSA. Trimming cost V 0 bases and J 7 bases, with 12 bases left between them. The CDR3 has 14 amino acids. The CDR3 spells CASSLAADRRGYTF. CDR3 nucleotides: TGTGCCAGCAGCTTAGCGGCGGATCGACGTGGCTACACCTTC.

This clone was seen a single time. CDR3 in DNA: TGTGCCAGCAGCTATGCGACCTCGAGGTACAATGAGCAGTTCTTC. Translating it yields CASSYATSRYNEQFF. The rearrangement uses TRBV6-5 and TRBJ2-1; no reliable D call. V lost 6 bases and J 4 bases, leaving 16 bases between the germline ends. Germline CDR1 is MNHEY and CDR2 is SVGAGI. The CDR3 totals 15 residues.

This chain uses TRBV30 with TRBJ2-7; the match to TRBD2 covers 8 bases. The CDR3 runs to 14 residues. Germline loops: CDR1 GTSNPN, CDR2 SVGIG (reference sequence). V shed 4 bases and J 3 bases; nucleotides not matched to a gene: 8. The CDR3 is CAWIRAGEVYEQYF. CDR3 nucleotides: TGTGCCTGGATTCGAGCGGGAGAGGTCTACGAGCAGTACTTC.

The V and J genes are TRBV7-3 and TRBJ2-2; D is possibly TRBD2 (6 bases). The CDR3 is 15 amino acids. V lost 5 bases, J lost 4 bases, and 14 bases lay in between. CDR1 SGHTA and CDR2 FQGTGA come from the germline V gene. The CDR3 spells CASSTGTSTTGELFF. CDR3 bases: TGTGCCAGCAGCACCGGGACTTCCACCACCGGGGAGCTGTTTTTT.

V gene TRBV19 combines with J gene TRBJ1-1; 8 bases line up with TRBD1. The length of the CDR3 is 16 residues. Germline V lookup: CDR1 LNHDA, CDR2 SQIVND (reference sequence). V lost 10 bases and J lost 5; bases outside the gene matches: 18. CDR3 sequence (DNA): TGTGCCACCTCTCGAATTCCCTCAGGACAGGGAACTGAAGCTTTCTTT. It is translated as CATSRIPSGQGTEAFF.

The J gene is TRBJ2-5, the V gene TRBV19; 8 bases are a match to TRBD1. The CDR3 sequence is 14 residues long. J lost 4 bases, V lost 3 bases, and 4 bases had no gene match. In germline, CDR1 is LNHDA, CDR2 SQIVND (reference sequence). The CDR3 sequence: CASSIRGRGETQYF. The CDR3 DNA follows: TGTGCCAGTAGTATCAGGGGGCGAGGAGAGACCCAGTACTTC.

About this clone itself: This same CDR3 is encoded by further DNA sequences in the sample. The J gene is TRBJ1-4, the V gene TRBV19, with D possibly being TRBD1 (6 bases). In germline, CDR1 is LNHDA, CDR2 SQIVND (reference sequence). The CDR3 length is 15 residues. The V end was cut by 3 bases, the J end by 7 bases, with 15 bases between. The CDR3 spells CASSIGWGLVEKLFF. Here the CDR3 DNA reads TGTGCCAGTAGTATTGGATGGGGGCTCGTTGAAAAACTGTTTTTT.

The V and J genes are TRBV27 and TRBJ2-1; 10 nucleotides match TRBD2. The length of the CDR3 is 15 residues. Unmatched junction bases numbered 4, after V lost 1 base and J lost 7 bases. Germline values: CDR1 MNHEY, CDR2 SMNVEV (reference sequence). The CDR3 is CASSLLLAGRNEQFF. The CDR3 DNA sequence: TGTGCCAGCAGTTTATTACTAGCGGGAAGGAATGAGCAGTTCTTC.

Comment on this clone: Relative to the germline gene, one junction end is altered; a read error may explain this. The chain joins TRBV7-9 to TRBJ2-1, with TRBD2 identical over 10 bases. The CDR3 is made up of 16 amino acids. Germline-derived CDR1 and CDR2 are SEHNR and FQNEAQ (reference sequence). The CDR3 nucleotides read TGTTCCAGCAGCGTCCGTAGCGGGAGGACCGGGGGGGAGCAGTTCTTC. It codes for CSSSVRSGRTGGEQFF.